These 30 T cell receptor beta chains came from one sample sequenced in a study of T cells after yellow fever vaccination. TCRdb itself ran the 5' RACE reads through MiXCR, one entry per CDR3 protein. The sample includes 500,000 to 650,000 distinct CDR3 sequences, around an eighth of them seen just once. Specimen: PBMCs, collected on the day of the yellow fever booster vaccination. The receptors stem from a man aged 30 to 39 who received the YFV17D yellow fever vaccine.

The CDR3 spells CASSIVAGAYEQYF. The CDR3 bases are TGCGCCAGCAGCATAGTAGCGGGGGCCTACGAGCAGTACTTC. The chain couples TRBV5-1 to TRBJ2-7, with TRBD2 matching 9 bases. V lost 4 bases and J lost 2; bases outside the gene matches: 4. CDR1 and CDR2 (germline): SGHRS, YFSETQ. CDR3 size: 14 residues.

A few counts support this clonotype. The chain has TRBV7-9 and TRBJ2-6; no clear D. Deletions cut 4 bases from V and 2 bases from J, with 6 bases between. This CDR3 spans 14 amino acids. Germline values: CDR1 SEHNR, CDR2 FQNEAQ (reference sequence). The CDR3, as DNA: TGTGCCAGCAGCTATGGGGCTGGGGCCAACGTCCTGACTTTC. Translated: CASSYGAGANVLTF.

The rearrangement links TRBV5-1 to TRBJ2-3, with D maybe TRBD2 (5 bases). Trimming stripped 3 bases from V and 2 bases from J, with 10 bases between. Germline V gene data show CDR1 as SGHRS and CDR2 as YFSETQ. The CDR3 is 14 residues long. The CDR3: CASSSPDFTDTQYF. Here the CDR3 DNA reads TGCGCCAGCAGCTCCCCGGACTTCACAGATACGCAGTATTTT.

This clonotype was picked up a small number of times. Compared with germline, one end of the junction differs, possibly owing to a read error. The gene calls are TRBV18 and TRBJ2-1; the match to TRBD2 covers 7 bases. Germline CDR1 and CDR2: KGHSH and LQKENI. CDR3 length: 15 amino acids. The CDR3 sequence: CASSPPSGLYNEQFF. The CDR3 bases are TGTGCCAGCTCGCCACCTAGCGGACTCTACAATGAGCAGTTCTTC.

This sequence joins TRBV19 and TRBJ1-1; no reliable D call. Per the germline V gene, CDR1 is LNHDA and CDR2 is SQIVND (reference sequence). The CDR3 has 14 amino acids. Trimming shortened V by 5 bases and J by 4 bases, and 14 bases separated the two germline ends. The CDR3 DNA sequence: TGTGCCAGTAGTGTAGGGCCCTTGGGCACTGAAGCTTTCTTT. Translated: CASSVGPLGTEAFF.

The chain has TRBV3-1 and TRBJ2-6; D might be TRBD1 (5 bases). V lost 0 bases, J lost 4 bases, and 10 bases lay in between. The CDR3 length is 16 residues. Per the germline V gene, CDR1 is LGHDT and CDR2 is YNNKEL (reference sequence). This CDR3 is CASSQDAGSGANVLTF. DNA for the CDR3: TGTGCCAGCAGCCAAGATGCAGGGTCCGGGGCCAACGTCCTGACTTTC.

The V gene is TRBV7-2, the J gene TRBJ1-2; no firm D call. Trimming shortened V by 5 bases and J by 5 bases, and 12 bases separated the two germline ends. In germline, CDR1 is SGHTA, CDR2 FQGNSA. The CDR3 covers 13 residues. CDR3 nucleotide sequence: TGTGCCAGCAGCCCGCAACCCGATTATGGCTACACCTTC. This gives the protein CASSPQPDYGYTF.

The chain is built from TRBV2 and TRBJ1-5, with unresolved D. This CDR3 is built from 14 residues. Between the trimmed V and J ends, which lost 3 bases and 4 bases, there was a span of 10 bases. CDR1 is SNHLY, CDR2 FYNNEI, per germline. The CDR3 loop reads CASSDWAENQPQHF. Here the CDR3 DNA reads TGTGCCAGCAGTGATTGGGCAGAGAATCAGCCCCAGCATTTT.

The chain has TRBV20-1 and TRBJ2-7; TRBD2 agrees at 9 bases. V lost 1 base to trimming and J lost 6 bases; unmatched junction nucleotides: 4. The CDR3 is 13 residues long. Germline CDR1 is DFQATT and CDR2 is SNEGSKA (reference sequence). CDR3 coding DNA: TGCAGTGCTAGAGGTCTAGCGGGACCCGAGCAGTACTTC. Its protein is CSARGLAGPEQYF.

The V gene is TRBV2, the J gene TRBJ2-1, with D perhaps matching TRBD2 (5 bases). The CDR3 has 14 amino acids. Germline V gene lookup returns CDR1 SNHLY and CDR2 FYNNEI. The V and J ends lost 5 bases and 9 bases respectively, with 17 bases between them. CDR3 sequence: CASSRYPIAFEQFF. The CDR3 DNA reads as TGTGCCAGCAGTAGATACCCAATAGCGTTTGAGCAGTTCTTC. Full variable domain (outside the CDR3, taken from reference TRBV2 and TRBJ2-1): EPEVTQTPSHQVTQMGQEVILRCVPISNHLYFYWYRQILGQKVEFLVSFYNNEISEKSEIFDDQFSVERPDGSNFTLKIRSTKLEDSAMYFCASSRYPIAFEQFFGPGTRLTVL.

In nucleotides, the CDR3 is TGTGCCAGTAGTATATCAGCTAGCGGGAGCTTATCAGAGCAGTTCTTC. This encodes CASSISASGSLSEQFF. This chain links TRBV19 with TRBJ2-1; 10 bases line up with TRBD2. This CDR3 is 16 amino acids long. Looked up from germline, CDR1 is LNHDA and CDR2 is SQIVND (reference sequence). V dropped 2 bases and J dropped 10; count of bases not matched to a gene: 11.

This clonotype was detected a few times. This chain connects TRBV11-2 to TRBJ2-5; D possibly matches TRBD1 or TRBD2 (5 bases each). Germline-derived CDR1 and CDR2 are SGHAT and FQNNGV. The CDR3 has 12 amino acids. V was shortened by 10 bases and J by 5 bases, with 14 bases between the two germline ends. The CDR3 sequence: CATSEGSETQYF. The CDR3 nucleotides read TGTGCCACGAGTGAGGGGTCGGAGACCCAGTACTTC.

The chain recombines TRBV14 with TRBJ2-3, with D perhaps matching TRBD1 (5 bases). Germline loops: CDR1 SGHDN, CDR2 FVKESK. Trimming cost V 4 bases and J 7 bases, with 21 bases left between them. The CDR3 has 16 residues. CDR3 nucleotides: TGTGCCAGCAGCCCCCTCGGTGGGGCTCAAGCGAATACGCAGTATTTT. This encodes CASSPLGGAQANTQYF.

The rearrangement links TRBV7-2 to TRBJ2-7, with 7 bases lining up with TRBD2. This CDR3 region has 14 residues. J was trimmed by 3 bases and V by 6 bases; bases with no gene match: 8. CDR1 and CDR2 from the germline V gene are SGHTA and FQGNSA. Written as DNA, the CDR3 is TGTGCCAGCAGGTTGGCCGGGACTAACTACGAGCAGTACTTC. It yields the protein CASRLAGTNYEQYF. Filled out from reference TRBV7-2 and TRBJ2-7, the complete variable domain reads GAGVSQSPSNKVTEKGKDVELRCDPISGHTALYWYRQSLGQGLEFLIYFQGNSAPDKSGLPSDRFSAERTGGSVSTLTIQRTQQEDSAVYLCASRLAGTNYEQYFGPGTRLTVT.

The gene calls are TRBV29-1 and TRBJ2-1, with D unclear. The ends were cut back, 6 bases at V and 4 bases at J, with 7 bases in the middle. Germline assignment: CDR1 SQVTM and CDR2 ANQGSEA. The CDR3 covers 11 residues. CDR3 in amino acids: CSVTHYNEQFF. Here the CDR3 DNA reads TGCAGCGTCACACATTACAATGAGCAGTTCTTC.

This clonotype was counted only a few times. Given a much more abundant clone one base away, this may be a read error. The CDR3 region has the DNA TGTGCCAGCAGCTTTCGGGTCACAGATACGCAGTATTTT. Its translation is CASSFRVTDTQYF. The chain joins TRBV7-6 to TRBJ2-3; D remains ambiguous. This CDR3 region has 13 residues. V was cut by 3 bases and J by 2 bases, with 6 bases left in between. Per germline, CDR1 SGHVS and CDR2 FNYEAQ.

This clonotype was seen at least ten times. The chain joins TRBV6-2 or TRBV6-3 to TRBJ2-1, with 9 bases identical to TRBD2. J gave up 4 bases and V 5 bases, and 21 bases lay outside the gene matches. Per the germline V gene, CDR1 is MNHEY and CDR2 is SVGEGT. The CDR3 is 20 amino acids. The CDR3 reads CASSPRFKTASGASYNEQFF. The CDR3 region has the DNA TGTGCCAGCAGTCCCCGATTTAAAACCGCTAGCGGGGCGAGTTACAATGAGCAGTTCTTC.

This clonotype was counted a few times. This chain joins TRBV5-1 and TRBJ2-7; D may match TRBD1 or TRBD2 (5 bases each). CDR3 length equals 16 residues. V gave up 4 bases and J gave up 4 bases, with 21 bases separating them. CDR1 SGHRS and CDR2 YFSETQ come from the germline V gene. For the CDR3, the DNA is TGCGCCAGCAGCCACTCACCAGGGACCGAGGGATACGAGCAGTACTTC. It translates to CASSHSPGTEGYEQYF.

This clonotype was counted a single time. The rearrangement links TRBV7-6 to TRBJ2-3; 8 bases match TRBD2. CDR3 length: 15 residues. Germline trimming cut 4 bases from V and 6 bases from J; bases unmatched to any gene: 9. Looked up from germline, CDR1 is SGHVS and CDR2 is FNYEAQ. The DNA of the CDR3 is TGTGCCAGCAGCTCCGGACTAGCCGAGGCGGATACGCAGTATTTT. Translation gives CASSSGLAEADTQYF. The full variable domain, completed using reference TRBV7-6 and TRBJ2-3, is GAGVSQSPRYKVTKRGQDVALRCDPISGHVSLYWYRQALGQGPEFLTYFNYEAQQDKSGLPNDRFSAERPEGSISTLTIQRTEQRDSAMYRCASSSGLAEADTQYFGPGTRLTVL.

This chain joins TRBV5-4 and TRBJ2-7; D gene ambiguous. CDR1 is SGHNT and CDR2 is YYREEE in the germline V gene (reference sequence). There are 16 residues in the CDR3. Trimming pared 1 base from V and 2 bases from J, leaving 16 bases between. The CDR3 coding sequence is TGTGCCAGCAGCTTGAATCCCATTTACCGTCCCTACGAGCAGTACTTC. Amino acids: CASSLNPIYRPYEQYF.

CDR3 amino acids: CASTNQGGRIREQFF. CDR3 nucleotide sequence: TGTGCCAGCACCAACCAGGGGGGCCGTATTCGTGAGCAGTTCTTC. The chain couples TRBV28 to TRBJ2-1; D possibly corresponds to TRBD1 (7 bases). The CDR3 consists of 15 residues. V was cut by 7 bases and J by 9 bases, with 22 bases left in between. Germline V gene lookup returns CDR1 MDHEN and CDR2 SYDVKM.

DNA of the CDR3: TGCGCCAGCAGCTGGGGACGTTCGAACACCGGGGAGCTGTTTTTT. This gives the protein CASSWGRSNTGELFF. The chain carries TRBV5-1 and TRBJ2-2, with D perhaps TRBD1 or TRBD2 (5 bases each). Germline V gene data show CDR1 as SGHRS and CDR2 as YFSETQ. The CDR3 spans 15 residues. Trimming removed 3 bases at V and 0 bases at J, with 9 bases between. Together with reference TRBV5-1 and TRBJ2-2, the CDR3 gives the full variable domain: KAGVTQTPRYLIKTRGQQVTLSCSPISGHRSVSWYQQTPGQGLQFLFEYFSETQRNKGNFPGRFSGRQFSNSRSEMNVSTLELGDSALYLCASSWGRSNTGELFFGEGSRLTVL.

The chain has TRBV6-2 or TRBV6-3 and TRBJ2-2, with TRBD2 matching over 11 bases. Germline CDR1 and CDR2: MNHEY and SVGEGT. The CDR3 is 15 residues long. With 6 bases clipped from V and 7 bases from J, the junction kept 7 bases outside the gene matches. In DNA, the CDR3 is TGTGCCAGCAGGCGACTAGCGGGACCCCACGGGGAGCTGTTTTTT. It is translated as CASRRLAGPHGELFF.

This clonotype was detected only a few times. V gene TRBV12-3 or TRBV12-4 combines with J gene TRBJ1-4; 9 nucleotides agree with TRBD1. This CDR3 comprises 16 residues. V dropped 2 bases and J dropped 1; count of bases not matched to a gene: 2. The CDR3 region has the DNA TGTGCCAGCAGTTTAAACAGGGGGCGAACTAATGAAAAACTGTTTTTT. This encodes CASSLNRGRTNEKLFF.

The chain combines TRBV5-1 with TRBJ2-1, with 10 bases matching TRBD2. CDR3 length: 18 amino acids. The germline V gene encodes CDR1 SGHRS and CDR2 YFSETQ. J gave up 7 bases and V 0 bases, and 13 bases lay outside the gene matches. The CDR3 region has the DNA TGCGCCAGCAGCTTGGGCGTTTGGGCTAGCGGGAGAGGGAATGAGCAGTTCTTC. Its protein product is CASSLGVWASGRGNEQFF.

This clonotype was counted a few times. CDR3 nucleotide sequence: TGCACCAGCAGCCAAGATAAGGGAGTAGCTGAAGCTTTCTTT. Translation gives CTSSQDKGVAEAFF. The chain uses TRBV1 and TRBJ1-1. TRBV1 is reported as a pseudogene. The CDR3 length is 14 residues.

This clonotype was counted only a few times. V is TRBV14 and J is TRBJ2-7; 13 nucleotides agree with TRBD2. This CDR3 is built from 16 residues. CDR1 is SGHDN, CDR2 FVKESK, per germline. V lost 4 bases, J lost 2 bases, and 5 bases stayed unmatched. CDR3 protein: CASSPLGLAGAYEQYF. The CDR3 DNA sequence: TGTGCCAGCAGCCCCCTAGGACTAGCGGGAGCCTACGAGCAGTACTTC.

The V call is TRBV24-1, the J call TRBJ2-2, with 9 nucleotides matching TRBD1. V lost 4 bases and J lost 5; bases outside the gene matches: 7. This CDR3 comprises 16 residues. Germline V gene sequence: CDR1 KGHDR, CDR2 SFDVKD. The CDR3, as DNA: TGTGCCACCAGTGAGCCCCGGGACAGGGCAACCGGGGAGCTGTTTTTT. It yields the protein CATSEPRDRATGELFF.

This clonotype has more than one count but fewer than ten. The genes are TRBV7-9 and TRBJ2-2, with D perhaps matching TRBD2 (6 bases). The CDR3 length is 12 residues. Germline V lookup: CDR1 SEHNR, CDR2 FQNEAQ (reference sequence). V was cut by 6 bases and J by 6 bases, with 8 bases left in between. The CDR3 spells CASRRESGELFF. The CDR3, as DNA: TGTGCCAGCAGACGGGAGTCCGGGGAGCTGTTTTTT.

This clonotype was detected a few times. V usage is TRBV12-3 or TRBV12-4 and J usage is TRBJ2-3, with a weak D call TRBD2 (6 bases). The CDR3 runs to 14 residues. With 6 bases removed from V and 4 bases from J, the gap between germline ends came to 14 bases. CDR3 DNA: TGTGCCAGCAGACAGTCGGAGGGTGCAGATACGCAGTATTTT. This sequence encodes CASRQSEGADTQYF.